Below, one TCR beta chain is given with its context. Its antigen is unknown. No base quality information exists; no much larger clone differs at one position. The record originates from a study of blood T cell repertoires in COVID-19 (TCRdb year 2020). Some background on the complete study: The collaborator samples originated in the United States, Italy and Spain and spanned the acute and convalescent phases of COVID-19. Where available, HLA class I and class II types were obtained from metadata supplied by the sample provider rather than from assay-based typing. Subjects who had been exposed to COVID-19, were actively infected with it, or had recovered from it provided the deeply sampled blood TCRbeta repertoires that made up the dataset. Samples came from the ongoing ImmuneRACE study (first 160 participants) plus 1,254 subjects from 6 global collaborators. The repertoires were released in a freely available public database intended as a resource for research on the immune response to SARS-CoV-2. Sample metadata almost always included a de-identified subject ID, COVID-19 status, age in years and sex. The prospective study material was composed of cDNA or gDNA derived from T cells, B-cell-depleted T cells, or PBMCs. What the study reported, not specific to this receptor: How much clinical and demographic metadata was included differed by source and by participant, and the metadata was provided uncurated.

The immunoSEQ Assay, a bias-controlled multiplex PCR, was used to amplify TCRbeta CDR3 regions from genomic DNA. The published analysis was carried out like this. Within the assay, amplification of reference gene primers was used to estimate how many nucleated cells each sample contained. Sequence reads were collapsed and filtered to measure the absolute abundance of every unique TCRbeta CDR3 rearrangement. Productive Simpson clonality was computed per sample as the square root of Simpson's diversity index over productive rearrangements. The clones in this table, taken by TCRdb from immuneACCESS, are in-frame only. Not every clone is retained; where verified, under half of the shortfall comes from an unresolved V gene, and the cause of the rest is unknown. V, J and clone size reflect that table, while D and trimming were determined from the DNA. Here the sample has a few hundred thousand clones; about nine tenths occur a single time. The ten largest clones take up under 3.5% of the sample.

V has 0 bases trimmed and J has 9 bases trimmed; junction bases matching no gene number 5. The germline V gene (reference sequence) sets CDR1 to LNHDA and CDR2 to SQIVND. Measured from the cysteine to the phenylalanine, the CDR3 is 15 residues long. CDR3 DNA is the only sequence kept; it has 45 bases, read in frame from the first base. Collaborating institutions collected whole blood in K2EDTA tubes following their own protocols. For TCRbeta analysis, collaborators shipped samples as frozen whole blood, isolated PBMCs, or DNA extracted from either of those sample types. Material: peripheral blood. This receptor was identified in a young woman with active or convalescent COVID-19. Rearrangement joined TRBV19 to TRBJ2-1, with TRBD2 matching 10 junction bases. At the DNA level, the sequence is TGTGCCAGTAGTATAGATGAGTGGACTAGCGGTGAGCAGTTCTTC. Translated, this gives CASSIDEWTSGEQFF. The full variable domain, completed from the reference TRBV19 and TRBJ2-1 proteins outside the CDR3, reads DGGITQSPKYLFRKEGQNVTLSCEQNLNHDAMYWYRQDPGQGLRLIYYSQIVNDFQKGDIAEGYSVSREKKESFPLTVTSAQKNPTAFYLCASSIDEWTSGEQFFGPGTRLTVL.